Each of the 4 T cell receptor beta chains below was sequenced from the same sample in a study of PD-L1 blockade in urothelial cancer. The assay was immunoSEQ multiplex PCR, and TCRdb's table has in-frame clones only and misses some. The sample has approximately 79,000 clones, around 90% seen once. The sample in question was PBMCs, obtained around atezolizumab (anti-PD-L1) treatment. Receptors were obtained from a woman in her seventies with urothelial cancer.

The genes are TRBV9 and TRBJ2-4, with a weak D call TRBD2 (7 bases). CDR1 is SGDLS, CDR2 YYNGEE, per germline. V lost 3 bases, J lost 7 bases, and 20 bases lay in between. This CDR3 comprises 16 residues. CDR3 in DNA: TGTGCCAGCAGCGCGTCCACTCGGGGGGCGGGCAACATTCAGTACTTC. It codes for CASSASTRGAGNIQYF.

The rearrangement links TRBV5-1 to TRBJ2-2; D uncertain. CDR3 length: 13 residues. V lost 0 bases and J 6 bases, leaving 6 bases between the germline ends. Germline V gives CDR1 SGHRS, CDR2 YFSETQ. This CDR3 reads CASSLERAGELFF. The DNA of the CDR3 is TGCGCCAGCAGCTTGGAACGGGCCGGGGAGCTGTTTTTT.

This clone has just a few counts. The chain links TRBV27 to TRBJ2-3; TRBD1 might be the D (6 bases). The germline V and J ends were trimmed by 6 bases and 5 bases, with 12 bases remaining between them. Per the germline V gene, CDR1 is MNHEY and CDR2 is SMNVEV (reference sequence). CDR3 length: 13 residues. The CDR3 spells CASRRQDRDTQYF. In DNA, the CDR3 is TGTGCCAGCAGACGACAGGACAGAGATACGCAGTATTTT.

This chain connects TRBV5-6 to TRBJ2-1; TRBD2 is a possible D gene (6 bases). Germline CDR1 SGHDT, CDR2 YYEEEE. The CDR3 has 16 residues. The ends were cut back, 4 bases at V and 0 bases at J, with 14 bases in the middle. The CDR3 sequence is CASSRDFLSSYNEQFF. CDR3 sequence (DNA): TGTGCCAGCAGCCGGGACTTTTTGAGCTCCTACAATGAGCAGTTCTTC.